This TCR beta chain was recovered during a study of blood T cell repertoires in COVID-19. As processed by the authors: Nucleated cell counts were estimated from reference gene primer amplification. Clones were read by immunoSEQ multiplex PCR, and TCRdb kept only the in-frame ones, dropping some. V and J calls and clone size are given by that table; D and trimming were obtained from the DNA. The data hold 250,000 or so clones, with 83% observed a single time. This clone qualifies as medium-sized (0.01 to 0.1%). With V trimmed by 2 bases and J by 4 bases, 7 bases remained unmatched. The CDR3 spans 15 residues. CDR1 and CDR2 (germline): MNHEY, SVGAGI.

Input material: peripheral blood. The chain has TRBV6-5 and TRBJ2-5, with 7 bases matching TRBD1. The receptor's source is a human donor in a cohort sampled during active COVID-19. The CDR3 DNA reads as TGTGCCAGCAGTTACGAACAGGGGAGAGGAGAGACCCAGTACTTC. It specifies CASSYEQGRGETQYF.